A selection of T cell receptor beta chains follows, all from one sample in a study of T cell repertoires in cytomegalovirus infection. A single record per CDR3 protein comes from TCRdb applying MiXCR to the reads. The data hold some 150,000 distinct CDR3 sequences, with more than 25% observed a single time. No cognate antigen is known for these TCRs. The sample in question was CD8+ T cells from cultured PBMCs, obtained from culture after CMV antigen stimulation. These receptors were obtained from a human donor in good health (CMV status not recorded). Some clones in this sample may be carry-over from other donors' samples. Both conserved end residues are part of each CDR3. D genes are given only for firm matches. The listing skips clone size in some rows; elsewhere it reads once, few, many or a size class.

clone_size	v_call	d_call	j_call	cdr3_aa	cdr3_nt
NA	TRBV24-1	NA	TRBJ2-7	CATRDLQGRHEQYF	TGTGCCACCAGAGACCTCCAGGGACGACACGAGCAGTACTTC
NA	TRBV25-1	TRBD1	TRBJ1-2	CASSEVGDSLGDGYTF	TGTGCCAGCAGTGAAGTTGGGGACAGCCTAGGGGATGGCTACACCTTC
few	TRBV7-8	NA	TRBJ2-1	CASSLMPSSYNEQFF	TGTGCCAGCAGCTTGATGCCTAGCTCCTACAATGAGCAGTTCTTC
NA	TRBV7-8	TRBD2	TRBJ2-7	CASSFIPLAGPYEQYF	TGTGCCAGCAGTTTTATCCCGCTAGCGGGGCCCTACGAGCAGTACTTC
NA	TRBV20-1	TRBD1	TRBJ2-1	CSARDGTGRNEQFF	TGCAGTGCTAGAGATGGGACAGGGAGGAATGAGCAGTTCTTC
NA	TRBV4-1	NA	TRBJ1-1	CASSQDTGLGKAFF	TGCGCCAGCAGCCAAGATACGGGTTTGGGGAAAGCTTTCTTT
NA	TRBV27	NA	TRBJ1-2	CASSLSAGITTYGYTF	TGTGCCAGCAGTTTAAGCGCCGGGATCACTACCTATGGCTACACCTTC
many	TRBV7-2	NA	TRBJ2-1	CASSPTGSYNEQFF	TGTGCCAGCAGCCCCACAGGAAGTTACAATGAGCAGTTCTTC
few	TRBV6-6	TRBD1	TRBJ2-1	CASRLQGGWVEQFF	TGTGCCAGCAGGTTACAGGGGGGCTGGGTTGAGCAGTTCTTC
few	TRBV12-3/TRBV12-4	NA	TRBJ2-3	CASSDRGDTQYF	TGTGCCAGCAGCGATCGCGGAGATACGCAGTATTTT
NA	TRBV13	TRBD1	TRBJ2-5	CASSLGQGGDTQYF	TGTGCCAGCAGCTTAGGACAGGGGGGAGATACCCAGTACTTC
many	TRBV7-9	NA	TRBJ2-1	CASSSRQGGSSYNEQFF	TGTGCCAGCAGCTCCCGCCAGGGGGGAAGCTCCTACAATGAGCAGTTCTTC
NA	TRBV10-3	NA	TRBJ2-3	CAISEGDQIPIGTQYF	TGTGCCATCAGTGAGGGAGACCAAATCCCCATCGGTACGCAGTATTTT
NA	TRBV6-6	TRBD1	TRBJ2-3	CASSYSDRGRADTQYF	TGTGCCAGCAGTTACTCGGACAGGGGGCGCGCAGATACGCAGTATTTT
few	TRBV5-4	NA	TRBJ1-3	CASSFQGSPGNTIYF	TGTGCCAGCAGCTTTCAGGGGAGTCCCGGAAACACCATATATTTT
NA	TRBV13	TRBD2	TRBJ2-1	CASSLEALAGGSSYNEQFF	TGTGCCAGCAGCTTAGAGGCGCTAGCGGGGGGGTCCTCCTACAATGAGCAGTTCTTC
NA	TRBV12-3/TRBV12-4	NA	TRBJ1-4	CASSPTGPSEKLFF	TGTGCCAGCAGTCCGACAGGACCGTCGGAAAAACTGTTTTTT
few	TRBV12-3/TRBV12-4	NA	TRBJ1-6	CASSFPGAPLHF	TGTGCCAGCAGTTTTCCGGGGGCCCCCCTCCACTTT
NA	TRBV12-3/TRBV12-4	TRBD2	TRBJ2-2	CASSPGTKLGELFF	TGTGCCAGCAGCCCCGGGACTAAGCTCGGGGAGCTGTTTTTT
NA	TRBV15	NA	TRBJ2-1	CATSRDRDFRDEQFF	TGTGCCACCAGCAGAGATCGAGACTTCCGGGATGAGCAGTTCTTC
few	TRBV7-8	NA	TRBJ2-1	CASSLPQGQGEQFF	TGTGCCAGCAGCTTACCCCAGGGCCAAGGTGAGCAGTTCTTC
NA	TRBV29-1	NA	TRBJ2-7	CSVRGSSYEQYF	TGCAGCGTTCGGGGAAGCTCCTACGAGCAGTACTTC
many	TRBV28	NA	TRBJ2-1	CASSLMAGEANEQFF	TGTGCCAGCAGTTTAATGGCAGGGGAAGCCAATGAGCAGTTCTTC
few	TRBV27	NA	TRBJ2-1	CASSFMAEQFF	TGTGCCAGCAGTTTTATGGCTGAGCAGTTCTTC
NA	TRBV4-1	NA	TRBJ1-2	CASSQVEGTGGYTF	TGCGCCAGCAGCCAAGTTGAGGGAACGGGAGGCTACACCTTC
NA	TRBV27	TRBD2	TRBJ2-3	CASSLWGGVGSTDTQYF	TGTGCCAGCAGTTTATGGGGGGGGGTAGGCAGCACAGATACGCAGTATTTT
NA	TRBV7-9	NA	TRBJ2-5	CASSPRTARETQYF	TGTGCCAGCAGCCCGAGGACAGCACGGGAGACCCAGTACTTC
NA	TRBV18	TRBD1	TRBJ1-5	CASSPAGTGEDQPQHF	TGTGCCAGCTCACCGGCCGGGACAGGGGAGGATCAGCCCCAGCATTTT
NA	TRBV29-1	TRBD2	TRBJ2-1	CSVAGTTYNEQFF	TGCAGCGTCGCCGGGACTACCTACAATGAGCAGTTCTTC
NA	TRBV9	NA	TRBJ2-7	CASSPGGSNAYEQYF	TGTGCCAGCAGCCCCGGAGGGTCAAACGCGTACGAGCAGTACTTC
NA	TRBV6-5	NA	TRBJ2-5	CASSYSGAQETQYF	TGTGCCAGCAGTTACTCGGGGGCCCAAGAGACCCAGTACTTC
NA	TRBV28	TRBD1	TRBJ2-7	CASSLLTGSSSYEQYF	TGTGCCAGCAGTTTATTGACAGGGTCCTCCTCGTACGAGCAGTACTTC
NA	TRBV20-1	NA	TRBJ1-1	CSARPGEGEGTEAFF	TGCAGTGCTAGGCCCGGGGAGGGTGAGGGCACTGAAGCTTTCTTT
NA	TRBV4-1	NA	TRBJ1-4	CASSQPDSGEKLFF	TGCGCCAGCAGCCAACCAGACAGTGGTGAAAAACTGTTTTTT
NA	TRBV7-9	NA	TRBJ1-5	CASSSPSQPQHF	TGTGCCAGCAGCTCCCCCAGCCAGCCCCAGCATTTT
NA	TRBV12-3/TRBV12-4	NA	TRBJ1-5	CASRSGTTGDQPQHF	TGTGCCAGCAGATCCGGGACAACTGGGGATCAGCCCCAGCATTTT
few	TRBV6-5	NA	TRBJ1-1	CASSYSTGRAFGEAFF	TGTGCCAGCAGTTACTCGACGGGCAGGGCTTTTGGTGAAGCTTTCTTT
many	TRBV12-3/TRBV12-4	NA	TRBJ1-6	CASSLQHNSPLHF	TGTGCCAGCAGTTTACAGCATAATTCACCCCTCCACTTT
few	TRBV15	NA	TRBJ1-2	CATSVDRNYREGYTF	TGTGCCACTAGCGTAGACAGAAATTACAGGGAAGGCTACACCTTC
NA	TRBV7-3	NA	TRBJ2-7	CASSLTPGKEQYF	TGTGCCAGCAGCCTCACGCCGGGGAAAGAGCAGTACTTC
few	TRBV5-4	NA	TRBJ1-2	CASVKQGDGYGYTF	TGTGCCAGCGTTAAGCAGGGTGACGGATATGGCTACACCTTC
few	TRBV6-5	TRBD2	TRBJ2-1	CASSYGLAGDNNEQFF	TGTGCCAGCAGTTACGGGCTAGCGGGGGACAACAATGAGCAGTTCTTC
many	TRBV7-2	TRBD1	TRBJ2-3	CASSYLMTGGETQYF	TGTGCCAGCAGCTATCTCATGACAGGGGGCGAGACGCAGTATTTT
NA	TRBV6-4	NA	TRBJ1-5	CASRGHGGASNQPQHF	TGTGCCAGCAGAGGACATGGGGGTGCGAGCAATCAGCCCCAGCATTTT
few	TRBV12-3/TRBV12-4	NA	TRBJ1-5	CASSLMGPSNQPQHF	TGTGCCAGCAGTTTAATGGGGCCGAGCAATCAGCCCCAGCATTTT
NA	TRBV19	NA	TRBJ2-1	CASRLGGSYNEQFF	TGTGCCAGTAGGTTAGGCGGCTCCTACAATGAGCAGTTCTTC
NA	TRBV27	NA	TRBJ2-7	CASSPSWGTAIYEQYF	TGTGCCAGCAGTCCTTCCTGGGGGACCGCGATCTACGAGCAGTACTTC
NA	TRBV5-1	NA	TRBJ2-1	CASSLVPNSYNEQFF	TGCGCCAGCAGCTTGGTCCCGAACTCCTACAATGAGCAGTTCTTC
NA	TRBV10-3	NA	TRBJ2-7	CAISGADSSYEQYF	TGTGCCATCAGTGGTGCGGACAGCTCCTACGAGCAGTACTTC
NA	TRBV5-1	TRBD2	TRBJ2-5	CASSLGNGGVGETQYF	TGCGCCAGCAGCTTGGGGAATGGGGGGGTCGGAGAGACCCAGTACTTC
NA	TRBV12-3/TRBV12-4	TRBD1	TRBJ1-4	CASSLLGQGSEKLFF	TGTGCCAGCAGTTTATTGGGACAGGGCAGTGAAAAACTGTTTTTT
NA	TRBV2	NA	TRBJ2-1	CASSDYNEQFF	TGTGCCAGCAGTGACTACAATGAGCAGTTCTTC
NA	TRBV5-6	NA	TRBJ1-2	CASSLGGVNYLRGYTF	TGTGCCAGCAGCTTGGGAGGGGTCAATTACCTTCGAGGCTACACCTTC
NA	TRBV15	TRBD2	TRBJ2-5	CATSAGGYQETQYF	TGTGCCACCAGCGCGGGGGGGTACCAAGAGACCCAGTACTTC
many	TRBV19	NA	TRBJ1-1	CASSIGPAGAFF	TGTGCCAGTAGTATAGGTCCGGCGGGTGCTTTCTTT
many	TRBV7-6	NA	TRBJ2-3	CASSASLGADTQYF	TGTGCCAGCAGCGCGAGTCTGGGTGCAGATACGCAGTATTTT
NA	TRBV12-3/TRBV12-4	NA	TRBJ1-4	CATKNLEEKLFF	TGTGCCACCAAAAACCTGGAAGAAAAACTGTTTTTT
few	TRBV7-9	NA	TRBJ1-2	CASSHPLAHRPPYGYTF	TGTGCCAGCAGCCATCCCTTGGCTCACCGCCCCCCCTATGGCTACACCTTC